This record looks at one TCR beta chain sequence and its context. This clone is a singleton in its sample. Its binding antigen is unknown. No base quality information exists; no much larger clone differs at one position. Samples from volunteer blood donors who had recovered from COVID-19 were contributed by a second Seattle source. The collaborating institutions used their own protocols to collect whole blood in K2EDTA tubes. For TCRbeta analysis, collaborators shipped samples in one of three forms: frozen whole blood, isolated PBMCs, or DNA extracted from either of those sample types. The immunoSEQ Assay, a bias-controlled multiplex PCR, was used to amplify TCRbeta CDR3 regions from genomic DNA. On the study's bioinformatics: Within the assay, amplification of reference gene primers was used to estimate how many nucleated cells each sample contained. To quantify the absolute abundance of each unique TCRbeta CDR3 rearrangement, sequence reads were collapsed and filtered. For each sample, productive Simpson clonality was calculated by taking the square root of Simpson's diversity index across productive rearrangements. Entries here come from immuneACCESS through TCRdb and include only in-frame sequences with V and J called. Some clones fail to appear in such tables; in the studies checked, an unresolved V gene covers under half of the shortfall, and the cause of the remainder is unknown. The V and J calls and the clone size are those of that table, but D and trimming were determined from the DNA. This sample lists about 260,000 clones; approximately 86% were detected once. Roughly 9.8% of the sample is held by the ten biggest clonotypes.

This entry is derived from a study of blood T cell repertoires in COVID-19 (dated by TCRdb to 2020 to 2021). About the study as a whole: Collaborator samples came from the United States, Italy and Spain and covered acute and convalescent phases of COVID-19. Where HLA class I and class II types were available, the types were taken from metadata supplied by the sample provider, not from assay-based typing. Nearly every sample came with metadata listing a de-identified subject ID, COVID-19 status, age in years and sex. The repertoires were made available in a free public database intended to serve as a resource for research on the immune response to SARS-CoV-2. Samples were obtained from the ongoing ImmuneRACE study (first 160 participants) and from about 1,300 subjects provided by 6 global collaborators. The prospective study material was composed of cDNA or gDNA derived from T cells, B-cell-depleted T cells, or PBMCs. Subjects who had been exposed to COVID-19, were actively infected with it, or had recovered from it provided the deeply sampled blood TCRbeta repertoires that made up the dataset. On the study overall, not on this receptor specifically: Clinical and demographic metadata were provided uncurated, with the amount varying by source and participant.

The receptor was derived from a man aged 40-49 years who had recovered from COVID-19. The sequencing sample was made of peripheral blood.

The CDR3 is CAWSAGLAGLYEQYF. The nucleotide sequence is TGTGCCTGGAGCGCGGGACTAGCGGGGCTCTACGAGCAGTACTTC. The V and J genes are TRBV30 and TRBJ2-7, with 13 junctional bases fitting TRBD2. Trimmed from V: 3 bases; trimmed from J: 3 bases; junction bases lacking a gene match: 5. Including the terminal cysteine and phenylalanine, the CDR3 comprises 15 residues. The retained sequence is limited to the CDR3, 45 bases, with the frame set at the first base. CDR1 GTSNPN and CDR2 SVGIG are derived from the germline V gene (reference sequence). The full variable domain, completed from the reference TRBV30 and TRBJ2-7 proteins outside the CDR3, reads SQTIHQWPATLVQPVGSPLSLECTVEGTSNPNLYWYRQAAGRGLQLLFYSVGIGQISSEVPQNLSASRPQDRQFILSSKKLLLSDSGFYLCAWSAGLAGLYEQYFGPGTRLTVT.